Presented here are 4 T cell receptor beta chains from one specimen sequenced in a study of Ad26.COV2.S vaccination and SARS-CoV-2 variants. Only in-frame clones appear in the TCRdb table, and some are missing; sequencing was by immunoSEQ multiplex PCR. The profile shows roughly 410,000 clones, about four fifths of them singletons. Treatment reported: around 19 received Ad26.COV2.S at low or high dose, single or two shots; about 5 received placebo; per-sample allocation not given. At day 63 after the first vaccine or placebo injection, samples were drawn. The input for sequencing was peripheral blood, taken in a trial of Ad26.COV2.S vaccine versus placebo. The origin of the receptors is a person aged 18-65 years who received the Ad26.COV2.S COVID-19 vaccine or a placebo.

The V call is TRBV11-3, the J call TRBJ2-1; 10 bases are a match to TRBD2. This CDR3 region has 17 residues. Unmatched junction bases numbered 7, after V lost 5 bases and J lost 0 bases. CDR1 is SGHNT and CDR2 is YENEEA in the germline V gene. The CDR3 bases are TGTGCCAGCAGCCGAGGACTAGCGGTAAGCTCCTACAATGAGCAGTTCTTC. Amino acid sequence: CASSRGLAVSSYNEQFF.

CDR3 sequence: CASSRQWGETQYF. The DNA for the CDR3 is TGTGCCAGCAGCCGCCAATGGGGGGAGACCCAGTACTTC. The chain combines TRBV7-3 with TRBJ2-5; the D call may be TRBD1 or TRBD2 (5 bases each). V was pared by 5 bases and J by 5 bases, with 12 bases between. The CDR3 runs 13 residues. Germline CDR1 is SGHTA and CDR2 is FQGTGA. The whole variable domain, remainder taken from reference TRBV7-3 and TRBJ2-5, is GAGVSQTPSNKVTEKGKYVELRCDPISGHTALYWYRQSLGQGPEFLIYFQGTGAADDSGLPNDRFFAVRPEGSVSTLKIQRTERGDSAVYLCASSRQWGETQYFGPGTRLLVL.

The J gene is TRBJ1-1, the V gene TRBV7-2; 9 bases line up with TRBD1. V shed 5 bases, J shed 4 bases, and the junction held 8 bases outside the gene matches. Germline V gene sequence: CDR1 SGHTA, CDR2 FQGNSA. The CDR3 contains 15 residues. The CDR3 here is CASSPQGALGTEAFF. The CDR3, as DNA: TGTGCCAGCAGCCCACAGGGGGCGTTGGGCACTGAAGCTTTCTTT.

The count of this clone is one. This likely reflects a read error, since a far larger clone is one base away. The sample carries other DNA sequences with the same CDR3. The gene calls are TRBV2 and TRBJ1-6, with D unclear. This CDR3 has 14 residues. CDR1 SNHLY and CDR2 FYNNEI come from the germline V gene. Trimming cost V 4 bases and J 0 bases, with 4 bases left between them. The CDR3 spells CASSGSSYNSPLHF. In DNA, the CDR3 is TGTGCCAGCAGTGGCAGCTCCTATAATTCACCCCTCCACTTT.